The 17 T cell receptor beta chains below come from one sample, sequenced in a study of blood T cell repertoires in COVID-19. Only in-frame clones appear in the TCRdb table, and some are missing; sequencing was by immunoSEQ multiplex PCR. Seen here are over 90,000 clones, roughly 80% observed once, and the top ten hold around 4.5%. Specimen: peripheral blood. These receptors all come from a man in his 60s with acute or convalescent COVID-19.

DNA for the CDR3: TGTGCCACCAGCAGGAGATGGATGGGACAGATCGCAGCTGGGGCCAACGTCCTGACTTTC. Protein sequence: CATSRRWMGQIAAGANVLTF. The rearrangement links TRBV15 to TRBJ2-6; 7 nucleotides agree with TRBD1. Germline V gene data show CDR1 as LNHNV and CDR2 as YYDKDF (reference sequence). CDR3 length equals 20 residues. J was trimmed by 2 bases and V by 3 bases; bases with no gene match: 16.

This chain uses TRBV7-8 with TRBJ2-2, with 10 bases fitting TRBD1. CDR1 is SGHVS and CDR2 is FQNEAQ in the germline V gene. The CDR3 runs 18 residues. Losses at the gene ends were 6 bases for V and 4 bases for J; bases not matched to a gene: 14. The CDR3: CASSFRSQTGGVTGELFF. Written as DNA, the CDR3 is TGTGCCAGCAGTTTTCGGTCCCAGACAGGGGGCGTCACCGGGGAGCTGTTTTTT.

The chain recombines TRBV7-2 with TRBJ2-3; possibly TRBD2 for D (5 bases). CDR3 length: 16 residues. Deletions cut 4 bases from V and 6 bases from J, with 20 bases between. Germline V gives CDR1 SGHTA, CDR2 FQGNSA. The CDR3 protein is CASSSPQRSPRDTQYF. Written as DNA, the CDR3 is TGTGCCAGCAGCTCCCCCCAGCGGTCGCCCCGGGATACGCAGTATTTT.

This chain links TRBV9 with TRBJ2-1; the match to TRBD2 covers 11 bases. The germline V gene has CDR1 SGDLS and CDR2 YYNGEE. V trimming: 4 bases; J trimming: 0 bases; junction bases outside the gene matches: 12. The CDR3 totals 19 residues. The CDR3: CASSHRTSGSQSSYNEQFF. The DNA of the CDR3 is TGTGCCAGCAGCCACCGGACTAGCGGGTCCCAAAGCTCCTACAATGAGCAGTTCTTC.

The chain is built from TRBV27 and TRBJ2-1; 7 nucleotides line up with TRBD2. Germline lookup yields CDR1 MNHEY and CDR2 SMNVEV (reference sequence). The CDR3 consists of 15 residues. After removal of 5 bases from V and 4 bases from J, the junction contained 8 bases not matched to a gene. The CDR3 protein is CASSLRLAGYNEQFF. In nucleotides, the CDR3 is TGTGCCAGCAGTCTCAGACTAGCTGGGTACAATGAGCAGTTCTTC.

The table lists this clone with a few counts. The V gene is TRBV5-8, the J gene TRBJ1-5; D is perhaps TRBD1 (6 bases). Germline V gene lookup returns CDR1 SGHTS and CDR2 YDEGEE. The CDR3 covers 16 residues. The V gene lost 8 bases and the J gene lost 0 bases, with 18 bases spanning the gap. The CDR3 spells CASFNFRGDSNQPQHF. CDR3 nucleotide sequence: TGTGCCAGTTTTAACTTCAGGGGCGATAGCAATCAGCCCCAGCATTTT. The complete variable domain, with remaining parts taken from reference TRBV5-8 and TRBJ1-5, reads EAGVTQSPTHLIKTRGQQATLRCSPISGHTSVYWYQQALGLGLQFLLWYDEGEERNRGNFPPRFSGRQFPNYSSELNVNALELEDSALYLCASFNFRGDSNQPQHFGDGTRLSIL.

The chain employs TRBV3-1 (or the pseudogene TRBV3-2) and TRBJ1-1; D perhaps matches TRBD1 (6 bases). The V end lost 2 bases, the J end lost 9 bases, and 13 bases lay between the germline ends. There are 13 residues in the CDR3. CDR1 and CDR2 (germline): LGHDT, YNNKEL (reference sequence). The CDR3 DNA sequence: TGTGCCAGCAGCCAACATGGACAGACTAAAGCTTTCTTT. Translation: CASSQHGQTKAFF.

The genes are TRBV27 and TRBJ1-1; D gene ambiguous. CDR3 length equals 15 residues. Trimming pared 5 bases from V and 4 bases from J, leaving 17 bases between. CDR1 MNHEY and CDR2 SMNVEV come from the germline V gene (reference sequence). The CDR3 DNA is TGTGCCAGCAGTCCACCCCCCGGGAGGCGCACTGAAGCTTTCTTT. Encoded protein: CASSPPPGRRTEAFF.

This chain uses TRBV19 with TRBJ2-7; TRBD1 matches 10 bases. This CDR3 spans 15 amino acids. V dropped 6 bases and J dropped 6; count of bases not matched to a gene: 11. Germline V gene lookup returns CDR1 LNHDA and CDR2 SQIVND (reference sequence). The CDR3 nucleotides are TGTGCCAGTAGCACCTCCGGGACAGGGGCCGGCGAGCAGTACTTC. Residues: CASSTSGTGAGEQYF.

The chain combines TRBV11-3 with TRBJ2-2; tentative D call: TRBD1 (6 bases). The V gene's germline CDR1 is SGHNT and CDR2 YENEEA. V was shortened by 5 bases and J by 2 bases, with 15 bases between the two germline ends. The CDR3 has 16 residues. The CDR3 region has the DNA TGTGCCAGCAGCAACATACTCAGGGGTAACACCGGGGAGCTGTTTTTT. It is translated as CASSNILRGNTGELFF.

The CDR3 reads CASSQDTGSYNEQFF. The CDR3 DNA is TGTGCCAGCAGCCAAGATACGGGCTCCTACAATGAGCAGTTCTTC. The rearrangement uses TRBV3-1 (or the pseudogene TRBV3-2) and TRBJ2-1; D ambiguous. V lost 0 bases to trimming and J lost 0 bases, with 6 bases between them. Germline V lookup: CDR1 LGHDT, CDR2 YNNKEL (reference sequence). CDR3 length: 15 amino acids.

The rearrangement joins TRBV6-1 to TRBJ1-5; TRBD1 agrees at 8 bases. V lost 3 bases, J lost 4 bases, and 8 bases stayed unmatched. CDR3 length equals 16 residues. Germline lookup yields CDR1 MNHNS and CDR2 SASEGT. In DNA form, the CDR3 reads TGTGCCAGCAGTGATGTTAACAGGGGGTTAAATCAGCCCCAGCATTTT. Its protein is CASSDVNRGLNQPQHF.

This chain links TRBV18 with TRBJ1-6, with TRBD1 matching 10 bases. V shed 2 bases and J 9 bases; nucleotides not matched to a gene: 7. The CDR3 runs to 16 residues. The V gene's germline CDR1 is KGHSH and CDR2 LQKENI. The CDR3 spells CASSPTGQGVGSPLHF. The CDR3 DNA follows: TGTGCCAGCTCACCAACCGGACAGGGGGTAGGTTCACCCCTCCACTTT.

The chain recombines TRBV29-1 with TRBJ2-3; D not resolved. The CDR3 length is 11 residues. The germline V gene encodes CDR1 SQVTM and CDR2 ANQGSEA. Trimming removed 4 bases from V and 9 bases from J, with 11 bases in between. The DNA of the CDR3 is TGCAGCGTTGTCGTGGTTCAGACGCAGTATTTT. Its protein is CSVVVVQTQYF.

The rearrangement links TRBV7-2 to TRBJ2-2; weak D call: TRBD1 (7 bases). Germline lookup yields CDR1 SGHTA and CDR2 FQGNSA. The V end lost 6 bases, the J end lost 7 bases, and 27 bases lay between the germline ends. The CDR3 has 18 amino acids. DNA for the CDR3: TGTGCCAGCAGACCCCGATTAGGTCAGGGGGGCCATTACGGGGAGCTGTTTTTT. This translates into CASRPRLGQGGHYGELFF. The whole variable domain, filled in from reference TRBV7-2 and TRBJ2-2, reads GAGVSQSPSNKVTEKGKDVELRCDPISGHTALYWYRQSLGQGLEFLIYFQGNSAPDKSGLPSDRFSAERTGGSVSTLTIQRTQQEDSAVYLCASRPRLGQGGHYGELFFGEGSRLTVL.

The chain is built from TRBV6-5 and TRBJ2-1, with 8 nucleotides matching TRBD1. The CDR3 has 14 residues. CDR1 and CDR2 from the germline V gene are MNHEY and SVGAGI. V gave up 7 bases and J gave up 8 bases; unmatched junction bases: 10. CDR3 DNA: TGTGCCAGCAAAAAACAGGGGGGCTTCTATGAGCAGTTCTTC. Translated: CASKKQGGFYEQFF.

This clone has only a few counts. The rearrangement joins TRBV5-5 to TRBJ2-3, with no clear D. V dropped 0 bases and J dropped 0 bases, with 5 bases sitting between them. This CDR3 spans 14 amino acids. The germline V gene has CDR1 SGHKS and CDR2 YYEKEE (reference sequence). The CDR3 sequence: CASSLDPSTDTQYF. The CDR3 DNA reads TGTGCCAGCAGCTTGGATCCTAGCACAGATACGCAGTATTTT. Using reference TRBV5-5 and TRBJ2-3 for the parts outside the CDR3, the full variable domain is DAGVTQSPTHLIKTRGQQVTLRCSPISGHKSVSWYQQVLGQGPQFIFQYYEKEERGRGNFPDRFSARQFPNYSSELNVNALLLGDSALYLCASSLDPSTDTQYFGPGTRLTVL.